This entry describes one T cell receptor beta chain. The antigen remains unidentified. Using immunoSEQ multiplex PCR, the repertoire was profiled, and TCRdb retains in-frame clones only, with some absent. This sample carries around 47,000 clones, 80% of them seen once, and the ten largest clones take around 4%. This record comes from a study of OX40 agonist ivuxolimab in advanced cancers. Study-level results: Clonal expansion from baseline to week 6 occurred in both CD4+ and CD8+ T cells.

Germline V CDR1 and CDR2: SGHNT, YYREEE (reference sequence). The CDR3 covers 15 residues. With V trimmed by 4 bases and J by 3 bases, 8 bases remained unmatched. This rearrangement joins TRBV5-4 to TRBJ1-1; TRBD1 aligns across 8 bases. The sequence was collected from an adult with an advanced solid tumor such as melanoma, head and neck, liver or kidney cancer. Material: CD4+ or CD8+ T cells sorted from blood, obtained in a trial of the OX40 agonist ivuxolimab. CDR3 loop: CASSTSGQVYTEAFF. CDR3 DNA sequence: TGTGCCAGCAGCACTTCGGGACAGGTGTACACTGAAGCTTTCTTT.